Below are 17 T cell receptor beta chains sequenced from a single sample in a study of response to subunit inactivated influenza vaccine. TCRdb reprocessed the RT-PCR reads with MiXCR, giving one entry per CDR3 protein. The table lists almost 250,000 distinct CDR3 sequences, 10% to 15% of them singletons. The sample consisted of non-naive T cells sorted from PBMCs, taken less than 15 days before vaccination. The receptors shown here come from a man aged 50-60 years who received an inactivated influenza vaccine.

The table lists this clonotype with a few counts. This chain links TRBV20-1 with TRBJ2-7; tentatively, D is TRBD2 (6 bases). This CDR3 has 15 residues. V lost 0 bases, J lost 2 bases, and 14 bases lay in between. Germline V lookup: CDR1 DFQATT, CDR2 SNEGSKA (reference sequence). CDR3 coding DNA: TGCAGTGCTAGAGATAGCGGCAGGCGAACCTACGAGCAGTACTTC. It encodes CSARDSGRRTYEQYF.

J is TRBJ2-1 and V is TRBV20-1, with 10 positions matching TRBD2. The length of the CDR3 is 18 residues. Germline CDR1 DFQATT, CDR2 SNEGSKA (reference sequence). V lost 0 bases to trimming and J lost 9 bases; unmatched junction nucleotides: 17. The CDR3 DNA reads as TGCAGTGCTAGAGATCACCCCCAAGGACTAGCGGTTAGGCCTGAGCAGTTCTTC. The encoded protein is CSARDHPQGLAVRPEQFF.

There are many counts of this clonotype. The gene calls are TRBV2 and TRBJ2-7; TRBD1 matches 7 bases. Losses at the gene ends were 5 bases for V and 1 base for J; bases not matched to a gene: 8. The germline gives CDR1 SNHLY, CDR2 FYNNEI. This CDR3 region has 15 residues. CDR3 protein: CASSPTGTASYEQYF. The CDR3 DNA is TGTGCCAGCAGTCCCACCGGGACAGCTTCCTACGAGCAGTACTTC. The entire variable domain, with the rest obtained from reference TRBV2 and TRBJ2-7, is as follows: EPEVTQTPSHQVTQMGQEVILRCVPISNHLYFYWYRQILGQKVEFLVSFYNNEISEKSEIFDDQFSVERPDGSNFTLKIRSTKLEDSAMYFCASSPTGTASYEQYFGPGTRLTVT.

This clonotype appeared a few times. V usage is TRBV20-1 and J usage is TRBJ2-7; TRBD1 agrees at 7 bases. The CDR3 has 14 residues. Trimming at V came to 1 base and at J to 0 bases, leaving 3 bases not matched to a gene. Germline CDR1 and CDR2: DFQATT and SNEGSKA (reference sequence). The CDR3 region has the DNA TGCAGTGCTAGAGTGGCAGGGGGCTCCTACGAGCAGTACTTC. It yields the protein CSARVAGGSYEQYF.

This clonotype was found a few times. The CDR3 region is CASSVGWTTTYEQYF. CDR3 DNA sequence: TGTGCCAGCAGCGTAGGATGGACAACGACCTACGAGCAGTACTTC. The V call is TRBV9, the J call TRBJ2-7, with D maybe TRBD1 (5 bases). This CDR3 spans 15 amino acids. Germline CDR1 reads SGDLS; CDR2 reads YYNGEE. The V end lost 0 bases, the J end lost 2 bases, and 12 bases lay between the germline ends. Variable domain in full (rest from reference TRBV9 and TRBJ2-7): DSGVTQTPKHLITATGQRVTLRCSPRSGDLSVYWYQQSLDQGLQFLIQYYNGEERAKGNILERFSAQQFPDLHSELNLSSLELGDSALYFCASSVGWTTTYEQYFGPGTRLTVT.

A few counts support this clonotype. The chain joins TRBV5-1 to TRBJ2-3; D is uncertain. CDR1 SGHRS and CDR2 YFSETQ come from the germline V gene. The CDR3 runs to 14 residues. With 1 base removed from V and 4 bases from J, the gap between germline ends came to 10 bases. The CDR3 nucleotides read TGCGCCAGCAGCTTGTCCCCAACTGCAGATACGCAGTATTTT. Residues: CASSLSPTADTQYF.

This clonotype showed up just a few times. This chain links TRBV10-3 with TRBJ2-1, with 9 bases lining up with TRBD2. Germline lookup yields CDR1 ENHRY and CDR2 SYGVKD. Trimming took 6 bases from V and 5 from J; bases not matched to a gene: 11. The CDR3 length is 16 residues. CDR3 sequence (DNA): TGTGCCATCAGGACCCCTAGAGCGGGAGGCCACAATGAGCAGTTCTTC. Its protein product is CAIRTPRAGGHNEQFF.

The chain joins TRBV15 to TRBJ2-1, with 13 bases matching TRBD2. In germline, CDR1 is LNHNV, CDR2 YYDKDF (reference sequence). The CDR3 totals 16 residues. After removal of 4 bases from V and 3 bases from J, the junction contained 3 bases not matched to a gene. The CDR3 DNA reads TGTGCCACCAGCACCGGGACTAGCGGGGACTACAATGAGCAGTTCTTC. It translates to CATSTGTSGDYNEQFF.

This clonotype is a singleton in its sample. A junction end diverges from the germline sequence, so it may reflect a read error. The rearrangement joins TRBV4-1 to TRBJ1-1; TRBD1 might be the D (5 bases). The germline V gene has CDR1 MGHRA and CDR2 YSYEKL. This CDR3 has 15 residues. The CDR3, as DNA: TGCGCCAGCAGCCAGCGATGGGACCTGAACACTGAGGCTTTCTTT. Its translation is CASSQRWDLNTEAFF.

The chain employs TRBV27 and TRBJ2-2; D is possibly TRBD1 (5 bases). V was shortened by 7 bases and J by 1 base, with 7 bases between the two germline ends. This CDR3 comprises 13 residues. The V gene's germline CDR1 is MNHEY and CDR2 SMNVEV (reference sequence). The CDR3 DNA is TGTGCCAGCACCGACAGGAACACCGGGGAGCTGTTTTTT. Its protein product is CASTDRNTGELFF.

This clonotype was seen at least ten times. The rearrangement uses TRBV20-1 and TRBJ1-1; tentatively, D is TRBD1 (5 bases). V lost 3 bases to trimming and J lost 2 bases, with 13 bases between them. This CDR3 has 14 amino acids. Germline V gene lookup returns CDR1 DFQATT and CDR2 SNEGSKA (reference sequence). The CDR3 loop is CSARRGMGNTEAFF. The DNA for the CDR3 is TGCAGTGCTAGGAGGGGCATGGGAAACACTGAAGCTTTCTTT.

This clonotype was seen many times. The CDR3 spells CASSQGTDTGELFF. CDR3 in DNA: TGTGCCAGCAGCCAGGGTACGGACACCGGGGAGCTGTTTTTT. V usage is TRBV3-1 and J usage is TRBJ2-2; D is uncertain. The ends were cut back, 3 bases at V and 3 bases at J, with 8 bases in the middle. The germline gives CDR1 LGHDT, CDR2 YNNKEL (reference sequence). The length of the CDR3 is 14 residues.

The CDR3 loop reads CSARPQGNSPLHF. Here the CDR3 DNA reads TGCAGTGCTCGACCACAGGGGAATTCACCCCTCCACTTT. The V gene is TRBV20-1, the J gene TRBJ1-6, with 7 bases that match TRBD1. CDR1 and CDR2 from the germline V gene are DFQATT and SNEGSKA (reference sequence). With 5 bases clipped from V and 7 bases from J, the junction kept 5 bases outside the gene matches. This CDR3 comprises 13 residues.

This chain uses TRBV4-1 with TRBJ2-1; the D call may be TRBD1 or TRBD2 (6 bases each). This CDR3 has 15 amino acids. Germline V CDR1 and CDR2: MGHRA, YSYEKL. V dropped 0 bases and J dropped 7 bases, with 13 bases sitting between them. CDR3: CASSQDRGLRNEQFF. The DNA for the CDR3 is TGCGCCAGCAGCCAAGACCGGGGGCTTCGGAATGAGCAGTTCTTC.

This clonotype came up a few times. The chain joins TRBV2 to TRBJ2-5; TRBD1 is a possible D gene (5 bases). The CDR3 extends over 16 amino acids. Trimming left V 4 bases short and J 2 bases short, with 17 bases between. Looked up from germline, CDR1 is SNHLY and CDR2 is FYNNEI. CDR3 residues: CASSAPQTDYQETQYF. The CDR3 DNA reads TGTGCCAGCAGTGCCCCCCAGACAGATTATCAAGAGACCCAGTACTTC.

CDR3 protein: CASSRKPGLAEETQYF. The CDR3 nucleotides read TGTGCCAGCAGCCGGAAACCGGGACTAGCGGAAGAGACCCAGTACTTC. V gene TRBV4-2 combines with J gene TRBJ2-5, with 11 bases lining up with TRBD2. The CDR3 sequence is 16 residues long. V shed 4 bases, J shed 3 bases, and the junction held 7 bases outside the gene matches. CDR1 is LGHNA, CDR2 YNFKEQ, per germline.

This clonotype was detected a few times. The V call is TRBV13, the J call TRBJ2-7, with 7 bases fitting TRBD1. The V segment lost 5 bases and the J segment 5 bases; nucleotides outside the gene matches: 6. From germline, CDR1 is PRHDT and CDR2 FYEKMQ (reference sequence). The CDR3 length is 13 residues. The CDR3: CASSMKTGHEQYF. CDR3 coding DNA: TGTGCCAGCAGCATGAAGACAGGGCACGAGCAGTACTTC.